What follows is one T cell receptor beta chain and its context. Antigen: not known. Assay: immunoSEQ multiplex PCR; the TCRdb copy retains only in-frame clones and omits some. The table shows 30,000 to 40,000 clones, with over 60% occurring only once. The sample is drawn from a study of PD-1 blockade in classical Hodgkin lymphoma. The study's findings and limits: CD4+ TCR diversity, unlike CD8+, rose significantly by C4D1.

Every patient relapsed after autologous stem cell transplantation, and brentuximab vedotin exposure varied. This CDR3 comprises 14 residues. Trimming took off 0 bases at V and 7 bases at J, with 13 bases between the two ends. Germline CDR1 and CDR2: GTSNPN and SVGIG (reference sequence). The chain employs TRBV30 and TRBJ2-1; D remains unclear. The receptor's source is a human donor with classical Hodgkin lymphoma. The material sequenced was peripheral blood mononuclear cells (PBMCs), taken at baseline. Here the CDR3 reads CAWSVSRIGNEQFF. DNA of the CDR3: TGTGCCTGGAGTGTTAGTAGGATAGGGAATGAGCAGTTCTTC.